The 9 T cell receptor beta chains presented below share a single source sample, sequenced in a study of T cells in Graves' hyperthyroidism and ophthalmopathy. There were TCR beta CDR3 regions amplified from RNA transcripts. First-round RT-PCR of the TCR CDR3 relied on the HTBI primer set. TCRdb passed the multiplex PCR reads through MiXCR, listing each CDR3 protein once. This sample has roughly 500,000 distinct CDR3 sequences, with approximately 15% found just once. The sample consisted of blood. The receptors shown here come from a woman aged 30 to 39 with Graves' hyperthyroidism that later progressed to Graves' ophthalmopathy.

The table lists this clonotype with a few counts. The chain links TRBV7-8 to TRBJ2-7, with TRBD2 matching 7 bases. The germline V gene has CDR1 SGHVS and CDR2 FQNEAQ. The length of the CDR3 is 15 residues. Trimming removed 1 base from V and 6 bases from J; junction bases left unmatched: 9. This CDR3 is CASSLEGGSSLEQYF. For the CDR3, the DNA is TGTGCCAGCAGCTTAGAGGGCGGGAGCTCCCTCGAGCAGTACTTC. Filled out from reference TRBV7-8 and TRBJ2-7, the complete variable domain reads GAGVSQSPRYKVAKRGQDVALRCDPISGHVSLFWYQQALGQGPEFLTYFQNEAQLDKSGLPSDRFFAERPEGSVSTLKIQRTQQEDSAVYLCASSLEGGSSLEQYFGPGTRLTVT.

CDR3 DNA sequence: TGTGCCAGCAGAGTAGACAGCAACTATGGCTACACCTTC. This sequence encodes CASRVDSNYGYTF. This sequence joins TRBV7-3 and TRBJ1-2; tentatively, D is TRBD1 (5 bases). CDR3 length: 13 residues. Trimming left V 6 bases short and J 2 bases short, with 10 bases between. In germline, CDR1 is SGHTA, CDR2 FQGTGA.

The sample holds one count of this clonotype. The chain employs TRBV4-1 and TRBJ2-1; the match to TRBD2 covers 11 bases. V trimming: 1 base; J trimming: 8 bases; junction bases outside the gene matches: 4. CDR3 length equals 15 residues. Germline V CDR1 and CDR2: MGHRA, YSYEKL. CDR3: CASSQGLAGWDEQFF. CDR3 coding DNA: TGCGCCAGCAGCCAAGGACTAGCGGGGTGGGATGAGCAGTTCTTC.

This clonotype has just a few counts. The V gene is TRBV19, the J gene TRBJ1-5, with a weak D call TRBD1 (5 bases). The CDR3 length is 15 residues. Germline assignment: CDR1 LNHDA and CDR2 SQIVND (reference sequence). V dropped 6 bases and J dropped 0 bases, with 12 bases sitting between them. The CDR3 DNA reads TGTGCCAGTAGACGCGACAGAGCTAGCAATCAGCCCCAGCATTTT. Translated, it gives CASRRDRASNQPQHF. The whole variable domain, filled in from reference TRBV19 and TRBJ1-5, reads DGGITQSPKYLFRKEGQNVTLSCEQNLNHDAMYWYRQDPGQGLRLIYYSQIVNDFQKGDIAEGYSVSREKKESFPLTVTSAQKNPTAFYLCASRRDRASNQPQHFGDGTRLSIL.

As to this clonotype: A much larger clone sits a single nucleotide away, making a read error possible. The rearrangement links TRBV5-4 to TRBJ2-1; a possible D gene is TRBD2 (6 bases). The length of the CDR3 is 16 residues. CDR1 and CDR2 (germline): SGHNT, YYREEE (reference sequence). In nucleotides, the CDR3 is TGTGCCAGCAGCTTGGGAGGCGGGAACGGGGGAAATGCGCAGTTCTTC. It translates to CASSLGGGNGGNAQFF.

In the case of this clonotype: A much bigger clone sits one base away, suggesting this may be a read error. This chain uses TRBV2 with TRBJ2-3; 11 bases fit TRBD2. CDR3 length equals 16 residues. The germline gives CDR1 SNHLY, CDR2 FYNNEI. The trim removed 10 bases at V and 2 bases at J, leaving 11 bases unmatched. The CDR3 DNA reads TGTGCCAACAGCGCACCACTAGCGGGAGACACAGATACGCAGTATTTT. The encoded protein is CANSAPLAGDTDTQYF.

The CDR3 DNA is TGCAGACCGTACAGGGGACCCTACGAGCAGTACTTC. Translated: CRPYRGPYEQYF. The chain recombines TRBV20-1 with TRBJ2-7, with 7 bases identical to TRBD1. There are 12 residues in the CDR3. Germline V gene data show CDR1 as DFQATT and CDR2 as SNEGSKA (reference sequence).

This clonotype was picked up many times. The V gene is TRBV14, the J gene TRBJ2-2; D unresolved. Looked up from germline, CDR1 is SGHDN and CDR2 is FVKESK. The CDR3 covers 12 residues. Trimming shortened V by 8 bases and J by 3 bases, and 7 bases separated the two germline ends. CDR3 nucleotides: TGTGCCAGCCGTTACGACACCGGGGAGCTGTTTTTT. It is translated as CASRYDTGELFF.

This clonotype was counted many times. Since a much larger clone is just one base distant, this may be a read error. The chain couples TRBV7-6 to TRBJ2-2; D remains unclear. The V gene's germline CDR1 is SGHVS and CDR2 FNYEAQ. This CDR3 spans 13 amino acids. Trimming removed 1 base from V and 7 bases from J, with 7 bases in between. CDR3 sequence reads: CASSLGMNGELFF. The CDR3 nucleotides read TGTGCCAGCAGCTTAGGGATGAACGGGGAGCTGTTTTTT.